Sequencing of this TCR beta chain was carried out in a study of cytomegalovirus exposure and HLA in healthy donors. Findings of the study overall: In a later analysis, V- and J-gene trimming of beta chains associated with a DCLRE1C missense variant, replicated independently. Cytomegalovirus association was listed for about 160 TCR beta chains.

This clone occurred once. As yet, its antigen is unknown. CDR3 size: 15 residues. The germline CDR1 and CDR2 sequences are MNHNS and SASEGT. J gave up 7 bases and V 4 bases, and 6 bases lay outside the gene matches. Regarding donors, all were healthy bone marrow donors. The PCR ran on 60 Vbeta and 13 Jbeta primers. Clones were sequenced by immunoSEQ multiplex PCR, and TCRdb holds only the in-frame ones, with some missing. The repertoire has some 97,000 clones, about 77% of them found once; the top ten carry about 4.9%. The source of this sequence is a woman aged 18-35 years in good health and CMV-seropositive. This chain links TRBV6-1 with TRBJ1-5; 11 bases align to TRBD1. The specimen was PBMCs. Here the CDR3 reads CASSGPGQGEQPQHF. The CDR3 coding sequence is TGTGCCAGCAGTGGCCCGGGACAGGGGGAGCAGCCCCAGCATTTT.